Shown below are 6 T cell receptor beta chains from a single sample sequenced in a study of blood T cell repertoires in COVID-19. Measured with immunoSEQ multiplex PCR; TCRdb has only the in-frame clones, and not every one. The sample includes about 260,000 clones, roughly 90% seen only once; the top ten take more than 0.55%. The sample was peripheral blood. The receptors were sampled from a human donor in a cohort sampled during active COVID-19.

The rearrangement joins TRBV7-2 to TRBJ1-1, with TRBD1 matching 7 bases. The CDR3 length is 14 residues. Looked up from germline, CDR1 is SGHTA and CDR2 is FQGNSA. The V and J ends lost 3 bases and 0 bases, in that order; junction bases with no gene match: 1. The CDR3: CASSFGQVNTEAFF. The DNA of the CDR3 is TGTGCCAGCAGCTTCGGACAGGTGAACACTGAAGCTTTCTTT.

The chain uses TRBV11-2 and TRBJ2-3, with 10 bases that match TRBD2. The germline CDR1 and CDR2 sequences are SGHAT and FQNNGV. This CDR3 contains 16 residues. Unmatched junction bases numbered 6, after V lost 4 bases and J lost 2 bases. This CDR3 reads CASSSIAGGNTDTQYF. For the CDR3, the DNA is TGTGCCAGCAGCTCGATAGCGGGGGGAAACACAGATACGCAGTATTTT.

The chain combines TRBV7-9 with TRBJ1-4; no firm D call. This CDR3 comprises 15 residues. The V gene's germline CDR1 is SEHNR and CDR2 FQNEAQ (reference sequence). V was shortened by 1 base and J by 0 bases, with 6 bases between the two germline ends. CDR3 amino acids: CASSLGSATNEKLFF. DNA of the CDR3: TGTGCCAGCAGCTTAGGGTCGGCAACTAATGAAAAACTGTTTTTT.

The chain combines TRBV6-2 or TRBV6-3 with TRBJ1-1; tentative D call: TRBD1 (5 bases). Trimming removed 3 bases from V and 6 bases from J, with 11 bases in between. There are 13 residues in the CDR3. CDR1 and CDR2 from the germline V gene are MNHEY and SVGEGT. DNA for the CDR3: TGTGCCAGCAGTTATCTTCAGGGCGCTGAAGCTTTCTTT. It is translated as CASSYLQGAEAFF.

The CDR3 here is CASSLRGGTQYF. The CDR3 bases are TGTGCCAGCAGTTTAAGAGGGGGGACCCAGTACTTC. The chain has TRBV7-2 and TRBJ2-5, with TRBD1 as a possible D gene (6 bases). Germline assignment: CDR1 SGHTA and CDR2 FQGNSA. Trimming shortened V by 6 bases and J by 7 bases, and 12 bases separated the two germline ends. The length of the CDR3 is 12 residues.

The chain is built from TRBV27 and TRBJ2-7, with TRBD1 matching 7 bases. The length of the CDR3 is 13 residues. The V segment lost 5 bases and the J segment 5 bases; nucleotides outside the gene matches: 6. The germline CDR1 and CDR2 sequences are MNHEY and SMNVEV (reference sequence). The CDR3 reads CASSADRRNEQYF. CDR3 bases: TGTGCCAGCAGTGCGGACAGGAGAAACGAGCAGTACTTC.